The rows below give T cell receptor beta chains drawn from one sample of a study of cytomegalovirus exposure and HLA in healthy donors. Here immunoSEQ multiplex PCR was the method, and the copy in TCRdb shows in-frame clones only, minus some. The sample shows hundreds of thousands of clones, 60% to 80% of them seen only once. The sample was PBMCs. All receptors come from a man aged 18 to 30 in good health and CMV-seronegative. The CDR3 runs from the conserved cysteine through the conserved F or W. A D gene is named only where the DNA matches it firmly. Size is omitted from some rows. Given values are once, few, many or a class for expanded clones.

TRBJ1-4,TRBD1,NA,TRBV6-5,CASSWQTGANEKLFF,TGTGCCAGCAGTTGGCAGACAGGGGCTAATGAAAAACTGTTTTTT
TRBJ1-3,NA,NA,TRBV6-1,CASRYREVGADTIYF,TGTGCCAGCAGATACAGGGAAGTTGGAGCGGACACCATATATTTT
TRBJ2-1,TRBD1,NA,TRBV7-9,CASSLVAGTGRNNEQFF,TGTGCCAGCAGCTTAGTCGCCGGGACAGGTCGGAACAATGAGCAGTTCTTC
TRBJ2-7,TRBD1,NA,TRBV2,CASSEEGAVYEQYF,TGTGCCAGCAGTGAAGAGGGGGCGGTCTACGAGCAGTACTTC
TRBJ1-1,NA,NA,TRBV27,CASRADSYTEAFF,TGTGCCAGCAGGGCCGACAGCTACACTGAAGCTTTCTTT
TRBJ2-1,TRBD1,NA,TRBV10-3,CAIRHPMGQGTNEQFF,TGTGCCATCAGACACCCCATGGGACAGGGAACTAATGAGCAGTTCTTC
TRBJ2-3,TRBD2,NA,TRBV2,CASSGDYSDTQYF,TGTGCCAGCAGTGGGGACTATTCGGATACGCAGTATTTT
TRBJ2-7,NA,once,TRBV19,CASSINGRTYEQYF,TGTGCCAGTAGTATAAATGGGCGAACCTACGAGCAGTACTTC
TRBJ1-1,TRBD1,NA,TRBV7-3,CASSPSDRVTEAFF,TGTGCCAGCAGCCCTTCGGACAGGGTCACTGAAGCTTTCTTT
TRBJ1-4,TRBD1,few,TRBV5-1,CASSWPLTGPNEKLFF,TGCGCCAGCAGCTGGCCCCTGACAGGGCCTAATGAAAAACTGTTTTTT
TRBJ1-6,NA,NA,TRBV7-2,CASSLELTYNSPLHF,TGTGCCAGCAGCCTGGAGTTGACCTATAATTCACCCCTCCACTTT
TRBJ2-1,NA,NA,TRBV15,CATSMRGGIEGRFF,TGTGCCACCAGCATGCGCGGCGGGATCGAAGGCAGGTTCTTC
TRBJ2-3,TRBD2,NA,TRBV29-1,CSARLAGVDTQYF,TGCAGCGCTCGACTAGCGGGGGTAGATACGCAGTATTTT
TRBJ1-2,TRBD1,once,TRBV6-5,CASSYFSGTGNYGYTF,TGTGCCAGCAGTTATTTCTCCGGGACAGGGAACTATGGCTACACCTTC
TRBJ1-6,NA,NA,TRBV30,CAWSPPDFGPLHF,TGTGCCTGGAGTCCTCCAGACTTTGGACCCCTCCACTTT
TRBJ1-1,TRBD1,NA,TRBV2,CASSEAVWTGRDTEAFF,TGTGCCAGCAGTGAAGCGGTCTGGACAGGGAGGGACACTGAAGCTTTCTTT
TRBJ1-2,NA,NA,TRBV7-3,CASSSDTNYGYTF,TGTGCCAGCAGCTCCGACACAAACTATGGCTACACCTTC
TRBJ2-7,NA,NA,TRBV21-1,CASSKGSQAYGQYF,TGTGCCAGCAGCAAAGGGTCTCAGGCGTACGGGCAGTACTTC
TRBJ1-5,TRBD1,NA,TRBV6-5,CASSTGAGQPQHF,TGTGCCAGCAGCACAGGGGCTGGTCAGCCCCAGCATTTT
TRBJ2-5,NA,NA,TRBV29-1,CSASRESETQYF,TGCAGCGCCTCGAGGGAGTCAGAGACCCAGTACTTC